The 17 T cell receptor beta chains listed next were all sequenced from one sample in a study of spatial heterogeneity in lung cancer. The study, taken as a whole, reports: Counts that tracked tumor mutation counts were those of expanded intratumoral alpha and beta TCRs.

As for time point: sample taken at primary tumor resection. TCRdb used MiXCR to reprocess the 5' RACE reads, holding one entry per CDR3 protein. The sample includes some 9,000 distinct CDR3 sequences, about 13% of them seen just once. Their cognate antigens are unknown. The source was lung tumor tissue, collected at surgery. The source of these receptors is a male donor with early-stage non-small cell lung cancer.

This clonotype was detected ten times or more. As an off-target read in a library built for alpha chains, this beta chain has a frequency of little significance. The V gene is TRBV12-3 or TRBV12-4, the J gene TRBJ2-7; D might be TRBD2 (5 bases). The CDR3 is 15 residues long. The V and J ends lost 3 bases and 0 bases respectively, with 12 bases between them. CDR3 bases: TGTGCCAGCAGTTTGAGACTACGTACCTCCTACGAGCAGTACTTC. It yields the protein CASSLRLRTSYEQYF.

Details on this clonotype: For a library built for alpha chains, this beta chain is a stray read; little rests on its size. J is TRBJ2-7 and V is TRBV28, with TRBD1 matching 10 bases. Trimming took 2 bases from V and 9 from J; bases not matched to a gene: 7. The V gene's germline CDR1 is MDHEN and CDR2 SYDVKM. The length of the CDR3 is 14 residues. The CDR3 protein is CASSLLGTGEVQYF. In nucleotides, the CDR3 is TGTGCCAGCAGTTTACTCGGGACAGGGGAAGTGCAGTACTTC.

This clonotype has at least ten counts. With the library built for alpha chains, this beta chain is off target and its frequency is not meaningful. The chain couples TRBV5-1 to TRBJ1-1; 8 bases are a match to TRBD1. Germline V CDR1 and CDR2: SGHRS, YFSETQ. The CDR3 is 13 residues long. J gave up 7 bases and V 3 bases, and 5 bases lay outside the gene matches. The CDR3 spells CASSSDRGGEAFF. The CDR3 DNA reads TGCGCCAGCAGCTCCGACAGGGGCGGTGAAGCTTTCTTT.

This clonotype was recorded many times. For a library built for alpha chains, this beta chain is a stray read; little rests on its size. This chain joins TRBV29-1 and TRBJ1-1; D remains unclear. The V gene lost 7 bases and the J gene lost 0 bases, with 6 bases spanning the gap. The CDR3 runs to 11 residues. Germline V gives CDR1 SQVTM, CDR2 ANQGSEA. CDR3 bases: TGCAGCGGAGAAATGAACACTGAAGCTTTCTTT. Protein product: CSGEMNTEAFF. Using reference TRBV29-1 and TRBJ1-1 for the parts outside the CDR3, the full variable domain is SAVISQKPSRDICQRGTSLTIQCQVDSQVTMMFWYRQQPGQSLTLIATANQGSEATYESGFVIDKFPISRPNLTFSTLTVSNMSPEDSSIYLCSGEMNTEAFFGQGTRLTVV.

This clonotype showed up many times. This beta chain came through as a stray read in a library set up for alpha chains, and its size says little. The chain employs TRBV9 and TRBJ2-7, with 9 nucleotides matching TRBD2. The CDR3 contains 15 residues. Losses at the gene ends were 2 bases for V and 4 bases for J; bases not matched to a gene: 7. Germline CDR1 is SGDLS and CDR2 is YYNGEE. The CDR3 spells CASSVGTSTRYEQYF. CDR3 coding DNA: TGTGCCAGCAGCGTGGGGACTAGCACCCGATACGAGCAGTACTTC.

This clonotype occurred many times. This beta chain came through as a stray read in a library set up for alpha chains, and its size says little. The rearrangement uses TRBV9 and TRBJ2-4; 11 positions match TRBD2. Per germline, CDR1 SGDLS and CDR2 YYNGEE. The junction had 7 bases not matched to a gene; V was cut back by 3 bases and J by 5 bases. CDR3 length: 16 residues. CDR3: CASSAGAGLAENIQYF. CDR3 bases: TGTGCCAGCAGCGCGGGCGCGGGACTAGCGGAAAACATTCAGTACTTC.

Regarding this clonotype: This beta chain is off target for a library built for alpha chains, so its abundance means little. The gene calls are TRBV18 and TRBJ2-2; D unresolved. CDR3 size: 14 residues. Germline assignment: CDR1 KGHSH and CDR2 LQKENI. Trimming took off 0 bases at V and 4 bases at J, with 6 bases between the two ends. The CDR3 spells CASSPPTPTGELFF. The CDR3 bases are TGTGCCAGCTCACCACCAACACCCACCGGGGAGCTGTTTTTT.

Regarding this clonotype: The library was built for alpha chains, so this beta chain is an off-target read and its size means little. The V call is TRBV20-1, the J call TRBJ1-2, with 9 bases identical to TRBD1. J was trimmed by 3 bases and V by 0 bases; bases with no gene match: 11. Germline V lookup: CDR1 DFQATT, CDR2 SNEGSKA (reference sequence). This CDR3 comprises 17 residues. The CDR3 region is CSARDYNPGQGYYGYTF. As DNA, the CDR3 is TGCAGTGCTAGAGATTACAACCCGGGACAGGGATACTATGGCTACACCTTC.

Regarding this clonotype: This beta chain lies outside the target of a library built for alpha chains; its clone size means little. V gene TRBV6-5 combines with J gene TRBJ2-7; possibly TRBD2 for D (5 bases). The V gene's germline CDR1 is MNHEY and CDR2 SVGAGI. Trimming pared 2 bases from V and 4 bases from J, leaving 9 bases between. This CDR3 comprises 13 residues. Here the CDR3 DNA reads TGTGCCAGCAGTTACATCGGCGGGTACGAGCAGTACTTC. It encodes CASSYIGGYEQYF.

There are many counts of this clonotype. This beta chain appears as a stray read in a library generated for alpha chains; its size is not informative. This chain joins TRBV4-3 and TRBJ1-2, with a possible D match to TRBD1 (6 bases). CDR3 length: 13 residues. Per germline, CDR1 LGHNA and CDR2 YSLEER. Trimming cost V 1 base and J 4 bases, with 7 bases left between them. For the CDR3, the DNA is TGCGCCAGCAGCCAAGGGACAGCCTATGGCTACACCTTC. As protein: CASSQGTAYGYTF.

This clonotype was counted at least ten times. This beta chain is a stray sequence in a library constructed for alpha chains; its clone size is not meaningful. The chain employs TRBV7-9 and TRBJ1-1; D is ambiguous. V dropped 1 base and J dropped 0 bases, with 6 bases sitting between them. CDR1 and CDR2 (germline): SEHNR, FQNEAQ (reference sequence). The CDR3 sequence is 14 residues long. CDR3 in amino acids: CASSLDSVNTEAFF. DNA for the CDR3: TGTGCCAGCAGCTTAGATTCTGTGAACACTGAAGCTTTCTTT.

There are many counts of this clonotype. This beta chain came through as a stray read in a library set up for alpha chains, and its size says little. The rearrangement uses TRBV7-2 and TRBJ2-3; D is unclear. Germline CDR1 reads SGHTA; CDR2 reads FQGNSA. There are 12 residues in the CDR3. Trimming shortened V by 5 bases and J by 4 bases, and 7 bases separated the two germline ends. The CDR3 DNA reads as TGTGCCAGCAGCCCAGGTCCAGATACGCAGTATTTT. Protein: CASSPGPDTQYF.

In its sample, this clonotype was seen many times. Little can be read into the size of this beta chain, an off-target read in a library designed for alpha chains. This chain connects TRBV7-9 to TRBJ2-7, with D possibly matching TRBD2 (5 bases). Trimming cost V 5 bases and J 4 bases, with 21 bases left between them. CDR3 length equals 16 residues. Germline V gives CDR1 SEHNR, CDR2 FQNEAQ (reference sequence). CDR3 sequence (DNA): TGTGCCAGCAGCCGCGGCCTCGGGATTCGGTTGTACGAGCAGTACTTC. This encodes CASSRGLGIRLYEQYF.

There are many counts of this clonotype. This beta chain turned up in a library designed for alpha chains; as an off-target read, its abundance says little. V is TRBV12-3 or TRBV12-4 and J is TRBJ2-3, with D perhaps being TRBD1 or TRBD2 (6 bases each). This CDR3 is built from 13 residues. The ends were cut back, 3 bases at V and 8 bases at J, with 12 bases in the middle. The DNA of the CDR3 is TGTGCCAGCAGTTTCGGAGGGGGAGGTACGCAGTATTTT. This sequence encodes CASSFGGGGTQYF.

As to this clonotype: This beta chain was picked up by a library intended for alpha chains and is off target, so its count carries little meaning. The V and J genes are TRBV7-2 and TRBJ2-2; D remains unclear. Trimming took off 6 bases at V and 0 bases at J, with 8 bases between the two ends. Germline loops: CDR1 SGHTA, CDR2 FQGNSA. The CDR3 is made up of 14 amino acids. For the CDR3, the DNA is TGTGCCAGCAGACCTGGGTCGAACACCGGGGAGCTGTTTTTT. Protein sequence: CASRPGSNTGELFF.

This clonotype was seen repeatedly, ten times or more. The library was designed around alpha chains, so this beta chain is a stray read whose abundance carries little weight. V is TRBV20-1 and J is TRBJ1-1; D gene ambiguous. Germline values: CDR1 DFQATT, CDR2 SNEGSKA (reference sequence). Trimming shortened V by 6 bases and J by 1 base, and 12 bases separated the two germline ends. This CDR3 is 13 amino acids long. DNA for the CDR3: TGCAGTGCCCCGCGCCCGGGGAACACTGAAGCTTTCTTT. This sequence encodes CSAPRPGNTEAFF.

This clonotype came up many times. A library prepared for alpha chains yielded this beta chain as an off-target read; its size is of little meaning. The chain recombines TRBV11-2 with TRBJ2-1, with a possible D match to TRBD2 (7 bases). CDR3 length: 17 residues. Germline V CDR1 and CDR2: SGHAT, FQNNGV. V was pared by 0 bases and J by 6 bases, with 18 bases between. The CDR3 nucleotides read TGTGCCAGCAGCTTAGATCGAAGGGGGAGGGCCATCAATGAGCAGTTCTTC. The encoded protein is CASSLDRRGRAINEQFF. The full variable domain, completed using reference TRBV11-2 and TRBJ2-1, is EAGVAQSPRYKIIEKRQSVAFWCNPISGHATLYWYQQILGQGPKLLIQFQNNGVVDDSQLPKDRFSAERLKGVDSTLKIQPAKLEDSAVYLCASSLDRRGRAINEQFFGPGTRLTVL.